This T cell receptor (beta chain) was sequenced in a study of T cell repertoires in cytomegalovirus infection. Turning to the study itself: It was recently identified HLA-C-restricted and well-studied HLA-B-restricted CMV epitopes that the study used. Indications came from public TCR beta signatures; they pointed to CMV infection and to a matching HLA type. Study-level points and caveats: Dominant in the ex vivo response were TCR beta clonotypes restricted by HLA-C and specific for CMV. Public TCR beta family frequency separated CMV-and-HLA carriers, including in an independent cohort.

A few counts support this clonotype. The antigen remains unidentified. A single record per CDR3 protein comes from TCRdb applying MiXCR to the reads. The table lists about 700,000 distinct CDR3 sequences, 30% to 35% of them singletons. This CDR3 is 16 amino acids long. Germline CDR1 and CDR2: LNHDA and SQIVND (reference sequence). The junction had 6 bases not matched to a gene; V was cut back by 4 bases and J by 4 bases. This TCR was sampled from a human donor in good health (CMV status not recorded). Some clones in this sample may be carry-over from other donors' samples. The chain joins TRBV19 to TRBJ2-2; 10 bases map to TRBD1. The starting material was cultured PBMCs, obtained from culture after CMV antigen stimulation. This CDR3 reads CASSTPGTGVTGELFF. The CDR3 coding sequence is TGTGCCAGTAGTACCCCAGGGACAGGGGTCACCGGGGAGCTGTTTTTT.